This T cell receptor beta chain comes out of a study of cytomegalovirus exposure and HLA in healthy donors. A remark on this clone: What it binds is unknown.

V lost 3 bases to trimming and J lost 5 bases, with 12 bases between them. The CDR3 runs to 13 residues. Per germline, CDR1 SGDLS and CDR2 YYNGEE. Primers included in the PCR were 60 Vbeta and 13 Jbeta primers. TCRdb's table, derived via immunoSEQ multiplex PCR, lists solely in-frame clones and lacks some. The table includes approximately 180,000 clones, more than 80% detected once. Study-wide findings and caveats: A later analysis reportedly identified an Asian-associated ancestry cluster as carrying fewer N-insertions than the roughly 600-donor mean.

This TCR was sampled from a woman younger than 35 in good health and CMV-seropositive. Sequencing was done on a sample of PBMCs. The chain has TRBV9 and TRBJ2-7; perhaps TRBD2 as D (5 bases). The CDR3 DNA follows: TGTGCCAGCAGCGCCCCACCTAGCCACGAGCAGTACTTC. It is translated as CASSAPPSHEQYF.